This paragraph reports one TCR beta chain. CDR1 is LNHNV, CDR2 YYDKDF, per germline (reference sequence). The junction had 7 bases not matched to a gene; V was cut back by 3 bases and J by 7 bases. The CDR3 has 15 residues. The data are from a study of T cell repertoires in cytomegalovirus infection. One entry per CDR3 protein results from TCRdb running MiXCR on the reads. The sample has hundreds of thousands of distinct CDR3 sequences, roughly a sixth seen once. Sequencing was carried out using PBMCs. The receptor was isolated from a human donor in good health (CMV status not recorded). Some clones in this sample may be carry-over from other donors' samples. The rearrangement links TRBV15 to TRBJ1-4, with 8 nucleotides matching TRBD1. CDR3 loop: CATSRAQGAAEKLFF. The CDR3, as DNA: TGTGCCACCAGCAGGGCCCAGGGGGCGGCTGAAAAACTGTTTTTT.